This T cell receptor (beta chain) is from a study of vaccination effects on CD4 cells after COVID-19. The germline CDR1 and CDR2 sequences are SQVTM and ANQGSEA. J was trimmed by 6 bases and V by 5 bases; bases with no gene match: 12. The CDR3 sequence is 15 residues long. Sequencing in the ViraFEST assay came after antigen-specific CD4+ T cells had been expanded with viral peptide pools, which were used to stimulate PBMC. Culture proceeded for approximately 10 days, and CD4+ T cells were then isolated. Vaccination of participants consisted of two doses of either the BNT162b2 or mRNA-1273 vaccine. Recipients of the vaccine had no prior SARS-CoV-2 infection and negative nucleocapsid antibodies. Profiled with immunoSEQ multiplex PCR; TCRdb holds only in-frame clones, not every one. The data show around 81,000 clones, about three quarters seen once. Only a few counts were recorded for this clone. Its antigen is not identified.

The material sequenced was CD4+ T cells from PBMCs cultured with HCoV-OC43 spike peptides, taken after COVID-19 vaccination. Subset described: HCoV-OC43 spike overlapping peptide pool stimulation. This clonotype originated in a human donor who received a COVID-19 vaccine. The V call is TRBV29-1, the J call TRBJ2-1, with 8 bases fitting TRBD1. The CDR3 nucleotides read TGCAGCGTTACTTTATTTCAGGGGGCCTCCAATGAGCAGTTCTTC. Translating it yields CSVTLFQGASNEQFF.